Listed below are T cell receptor beta chains from one sample, sequenced in a study of vaccination effects on CD4 cells after COVID-19. The antigens for these receptors are not known. Sequencing was performed with immunoSEQ multiplex PCR; in TCRdb, only in-frame clones are kept and a portion is missing. The top ten hold roughly 1.8% of the sample, which has under 80,000 clones, approximately 74% seen once. Material: CD4+ T cells from PBMCs cultured with HCoV-229E spike peptides, obtained before COVID-19 vaccination. These receptors were taken from a human donor who received a COVID-19 vaccine. Both conserved end residues are part of each CDR3. The D gene is left open where the match is weak. The size entry is marked missing in some rows and otherwise reads once, few, many or a size class.

>-|TRBJ1-6|TRBV27|TRBD1
TGTGCCAGCTCACTTGGCAGGACAGGGGCTCCCGATTCACCCCTCCACTTT
CASSLGRTGAPDSPLHF
>-|TRBJ2-3|TRBV5-4|TRBD1
TGTGCCAGCAGCCCGGACAGGGGAACAGATACGCAGTATTTT
CASSPDRGTDTQYF
>-|TRBJ1-6|TRBV6-5|TRBD1
TGTGCCAGCACCAGGACAGGGGCCTTCAATTCACCCCTCCACTTT
CASTRTGAFNSPLHF
>once|TRBJ1-2|TRBV7-2|-
TGTGCCAGCAGCCCGGGGACGAGACGCCCCTCCAATGGCTACACCTTC
CASSPGTRRPSNGYTF
>-|TRBJ1-2|TRBV14|TRBD1
TGTGCCAGCAGCGAAGGACAGGGATTTTTGATCGGCTACACCTTC
CASSEGQGFLIGYTF
>-|TRBJ1-1|TRBV24-1|TRBD1
TGTGCCACTTCAGACAGGGGGCACACTGAAGCTTTCTTT
CATSDRGHTEAFF
>few|TRBJ2-2|TRBV11-2|TRBD2
TGTGCCAGCAGACTTACTAGCGGGGGGGCCGGCGGGGAGCTGTTTTTT
CASRLTSGGAGGELFF
>-|TRBJ1-4|TRBV7-8|-
TGTGCCAGCAGCTTAGCAGGGGCCTCGGCTAATGAAAAACTGTTTTTT
CASSLAGASANEKLFF
>few|TRBJ1-3|TRBV3-1/TRBV3-2|-
TGTGCCAGCAGCCAAGGAGCTGGAAACACCATATATTTT
CASSQGAGNTIYF
>-|TRBJ1-5|TRBV28|-
TGTGCCAGCGGGTTAACGACAGATAGCAATCAGCCCCAGCATTTT
CASGLTTDSNQPQHF